The 20 T cell receptor beta chains below come from one sample, sequenced in a study of control samples from healthy donors and cancer patients. Assay: immunoSEQ multiplex PCR; the TCRdb copy retains only in-frame clones and omits some. The sample yields 100,000 to 120,000 clones, around nine tenths seen once. Sequencing used PBMCs. These receptors originate from a woman aged 55-69 years with lung cancer.

The gene calls are TRBV5-1 and TRBJ2-3; TRBD2 might be the D (6 bases). The CDR3 consists of 13 residues. V was pared by 4 bases and J by 0 bases, with 6 bases between. The V gene's germline CDR1 is SGHRS and CDR2 YFSETQ. CDR3 region: CASSGTSTDTQYF. The CDR3 bases are TGCGCCAGCAGCGGGACTAGCACAGATACGCAGTATTTT.

V gene TRBV6-5 combines with J gene TRBJ1-4; no firm D call. CDR1 and CDR2 (germline): MNHEY, SVGAGI. Trimming took 0 bases from V and 3 from J, leaving 11 bases between them. The CDR3 covers 16 residues. The CDR3 coding sequence is TGTGCCAGCAGTTACTCGGGGTTAGACCCTAATGAAAAACTGTTTTTT. It translates to CASSYSGLDPNEKLFF.

This clone was seen once. V usage is TRBV20-1 and J usage is TRBJ1-1, with D perhaps TRBD1 (6 bases). With 3 bases removed from V and 6 bases from J, the gap between germline ends came to 17 bases. CDR3 length: 14 amino acids. From germline, CDR1 is DFQATT and CDR2 SNEGSKA (reference sequence). The CDR3 sequence is CSASSDSPLSEAFF. CDR3 DNA sequence: TGCAGTGCTAGTTCGGACAGTCCCCTTTCTGAAGCTTTCTTT.

This chain joins TRBV5-1 and TRBJ2-7; 7 bases are shared with TRBD1. The V and J ends lost 4 bases and 6 bases, in that order; junction bases with no gene match: 10. Germline loops: CDR1 SGHRS, CDR2 YFSETQ. The CDR3 length is 14 residues. This CDR3 is CASSGETGLREQYF. CDR3 sequence (DNA): TGCGCCAGCAGCGGTGAGACAGGGCTGCGCGAGCAGTACTTC.

The chain is built from TRBV9 and TRBJ1-6; a possible D gene is TRBD1 (5 bases). Germline CDR1 is SGDLS and CDR2 is YYNGEE. The CDR3 loop spans 15 amino acids. The ends were cut back, 4 bases at V and 7 bases at J, with 15 bases in the middle. The CDR3 loop is CASSPTHGGNSPLHF. The DNA of the CDR3 is TGTGCCAGCAGCCCCACGCATGGGGGGAATTCACCCCTCCACTTT.

The chain recombines TRBV5-1 with TRBJ2-2; TRBD2 aligns across 11 bases. The germline CDR1 and CDR2 sequences are SGHRS and YFSETQ. This CDR3 contains 17 residues. With V trimmed by 5 bases and J by 0 bases, 6 bases remained unmatched. The CDR3 protein is CASRSPSGGTNTGELFF. CDR3 nucleotides: TGCGCCAGCAGGTCGCCTAGCGGGGGGACGAACACCGGGGAGCTGTTTTTT. Based on the CDR3 plus reference TRBV5-1 and TRBJ2-2, the full variable domain is KAGVTQTPRYLIKTRGQQVTLSCSPISGHRSVSWYQQTPGQGLQFLFEYFSETQRNKGNFPGRFSGRQFSNSRSEMNVSTLELGDSALYLCASRSPSGGTNTGELFFGEGSRLTVL.

J is TRBJ1-2 and V is TRBV28; D not resolved. CDR1 is MDHEN and CDR2 is SYDVKM in the germline V gene. V lost 3 bases and J lost 7, with 9 bases in between. The CDR3 runs to 12 residues. The CDR3 coding sequence is TGTGCCAGCAGTTTTCTAGGTATTGGCTACACCTTC. Protein sequence: CASSFLGIGYTF.

This chain connects TRBV6-6 to TRBJ2-7; 10 bases fit TRBD1. J was trimmed by 6 bases and V by 4 bases; bases with no gene match: 6. CDR1 is MNHNY, CDR2 SVGAGI, per germline (reference sequence). This CDR3 comprises 14 residues. This CDR3 reads CASSSDRGRVEQYF. CDR3 DNA: TGTGCCAGCAGTTCCGACAGGGGGCGCGTCGAGCAGTACTTC.

The chain has TRBV5-1 and TRBJ1-4, with 7 bases matching TRBD1. CDR1 and CDR2 from the germline V gene are SGHRS and YFSETQ. Losses at the gene ends were 4 bases for V and 0 bases for J; bases not matched to a gene: 6. The CDR3 has 16 residues. The CDR3 DNA sequence: TGCGCCAGCAGCCTGGGGACAGAGGCAACTAATGAAAAACTGTTTTTT. Translation: CASSLGTEATNEKLFF.

V is TRBV7-2 and J is TRBJ1-4; 8 bases line up with TRBD1. The CDR3 spans 14 residues. V lost 6 bases, J lost 8 bases, and 8 bases stayed unmatched. Germline V gene data show CDR1 as SGHTA and CDR2 as FQGNSA. The CDR3 DNA follows: TGTGCCAGCAGTATCGACAGGGGCCGGGAAAAACTGTTTTTT. Amino acids: CASSIDRGREKLFF.

The genes are TRBV4-1 and TRBJ2-3; 9 bases line up with TRBD2. The V gene end was trimmed by 1 base and the J gene end by 0 bases; junction bases not matched to a gene: 8. The CDR3 spans 18 residues. Germline-derived CDR1 and CDR2 are MGHRA and YSYEKL. CDR3 residues: CASSQVASGVSSTDTQYF. CDR3 nucleotides: TGCGCCAGCAGCCAAGTGGCTAGCGGGGTTTCTAGCACAGATACGCAGTATTTT.

This clone was detected a few times. This chain uses TRBV4-1 with TRBJ1-1, with D unresolved. This CDR3 spans 15 amino acids. Germline V gene lookup returns CDR1 MGHRA and CDR2 YSYEKL. V dropped 2 bases and J dropped 3 bases, with 13 bases sitting between them. The CDR3 spells CASSQTGSLDTEAFF. The CDR3 DNA follows: TGCGCCAGCAGCCAAACCGGGTCCCTGGACACTGAAGCTTTCTTT.

In regard to this clone: Other DNA variants within this sample encode the same CDR3. The chain combines TRBV9 with TRBJ2-1; TRBD2 agrees at 9 bases. CDR1 and CDR2 (germline): SGDLS, YYNGEE. V lost 0 bases to trimming and J lost 2 bases; unmatched junction nucleotides: 0. The CDR3 is 15 residues long. The CDR3 reads CASSVGGGAYNEQFF. The CDR3 nucleotides are TGTGCCAGCAGCGTAGGCGGGGGGGCCTACAATGAGCAGTTCTTC.

The gene calls are TRBV19 and TRBJ1-6; perhaps TRBD1 as D (5 bases). This CDR3 spans 14 amino acids. Germline CDR1 and CDR2: LNHDA and SQIVND (reference sequence). V was pared by 7 bases and J by 0 bases, with 7 bases between. The CDR3 coding sequence is TGTGCCAGTACAGGGAGCTCCTATAATTCACCCCTCCACTTT. As protein: CASTGSSYNSPLHF.

The chain employs TRBV3-1 (or the pseudogene TRBV3-2) and TRBJ1-6; TRBD1 aligns across 7 bases. Germline CDR1 LGHDT, CDR2 YNNKEL (reference sequence). The V and J ends lost 3 bases and 4 bases, in that order; junction bases with no gene match: 0. This CDR3 comprises 14 residues. The CDR3 is CASSQGQYNSPLHF. CDR3 nucleotides: TGTGCCAGCAGCCAGGGACAGTATAATTCACCCCTCCACTTT.

This clone was observed a few times. The chain is built from TRBV7-2 and TRBJ2-5; no clear D. Per germline, CDR1 SGHTA and CDR2 FQGNSA. With 0 bases removed from V and 1 base from J, the gap between germline ends came to 6 bases. The CDR3 covers 14 residues. The CDR3 here is CASSLASPQETQYF. CDR3 sequence (DNA): TGTGCCAGCAGCTTAGCCAGCCCCCAAGAGACCCAGTACTTC.

This chain links TRBV6-5 with TRBJ1-3; the D gene is possibly TRBD1 (6 bases). Deletions cut 2 bases from V and 4 bases from J, with 12 bases between. This CDR3 region has 15 residues. Germline V gene lookup returns CDR1 MNHEY and CDR2 SVGAGI. This chain's CDR3 is CASSYLQGGGNTIYF. For the CDR3, the DNA is TGTGCCAGCAGTTACCTACAGGGAGGCGGAAACACCATATATTTT.

The rearrangement links TRBV4-1 to TRBJ2-7; 8 positions match TRBD2. This CDR3 is 15 amino acids long. CDR1 and CDR2 (germline): MGHRA, YSYEKL. V gave up 4 bases and J gave up 0 bases; unmatched junction bases: 5. CDR3 loop: CASSRVAGNSYEQYF. CDR3 sequence (DNA): TGCGCCAGCAGCCGTGTAGCGGGAAACTCCTACGAGCAGTACTTC.

This sequence joins TRBV7-2 and TRBJ1-4; 8 bases align to TRBD1. The CDR3 spans 15 residues. J lost 3 bases, V lost 5 bases, and 5 bases had no gene match. The V gene's germline CDR1 is SGHTA and CDR2 FQGNSA. The CDR3 DNA reads as TGTGCCAGCAGCCCAGACAGGGGCGCTAATGAAAAACTGTTTTTT. This sequence encodes CASSPDRGANEKLFF.

The chain joins TRBV11-3 to TRBJ2-1; no definite D call. Germline V gives CDR1 SGHNT, CDR2 YENEEA. The CDR3 loop spans 15 amino acids. Trimming removed 7 bases at V and 0 bases at J, with 13 bases between. CDR3: CASTTWADSYNEQFF. As DNA, the CDR3 is TGTGCCAGCACCACGTGGGCCGACTCCTACAATGAGCAGTTCTTC. Looking up the rest from reference TRBV11-3 and TRBJ2-1 gives the full variable domain: EAGVVQSPRYKIIEKKQPVAFWCNPISGHNTLYWYLQNLGQGPELLIRYENEEAVDDSQLPKDRFSAERLKGVDSTLKIQPAELGDSAVYLCASTTWADSYNEQFFGPGTRLTVL.